The sequence of this TCR beta chain was determined in a study of blood T cell repertoires in COVID-19. Study information: The samples span acute and convalescent COVID-19 from the United States, Italy and Spain. T cells, B-cell-depleted T cells, or PBMCs provided the cDNA or gDNA that served as material.

The CDR3 is 15 amino acids. Germline V CDR1 and CDR2: SGHTA, FQGNSA. J was trimmed by 5 bases and V by 1 base; bases with no gene match: 4. Produced via immunoSEQ multiplex PCR; TCRdb's table is partial and in-frame only. The table records tens of thousands of clones, approximately 71% of them present only once. The table lists this clone with many counts. The Seattle site enrolled patients during active infection and followed them longitudinally. Sequencing was done on a sample of peripheral blood. The clonotype comes from an older man with COVID-19, enrolled during active disease. The chain joins TRBV7-2 to TRBJ1-1, with 10 bases fitting TRBD1. This CDR3 is CASSLGGTGATEAFF. The CDR3, as DNA: TGTGCCAGCAGCTTAGGGGGGACAGGGGCTACTGAAGCTTTCTTT. The whole variable domain, filled in from reference TRBV7-2 and TRBJ1-1, reads GAGVSQSPSNKVTEKGKDVELRCDPISGHTALYWYRQSLGQGLEFLIYFQGNSAPDKSGLPSDRFSAERTGGSVSTLTIQRTQQEDSAVYLCASSLGGTGATEAFFGQGTRLTVV.